These T cell receptor beta chains were read from a single sample in a study of T cell repertoires in cytomegalovirus infection. One entry per CDR3 protein, called by TCRdb with MiXCR from the reads. The sample records some 100,000 distinct CDR3 sequences, about 30% being singletons. For these receptors, no antigen is known. The sequencing used CD8+ T cells from cultured PBMCs, collected from culture after CMV antigen stimulation. The receptor source for this set is a human donor in good health (CMV status not recorded). Some clones in this sample may be carry-over from other donors' samples. Each CDR3 is given with its conserved first and last residue.

v_gene: TRBV20-1; j_gene: TRBJ2-3; CDR3aa: CSATRQGSDTQYF
v_gene: TRBV11-2; j_gene: TRBJ2-1; CDR3aa: CASSLIIRLAANNEQFF
v_gene: TRBV12-3/TRBV12-4; j_gene: TRBJ2-1; CDR3aa: CASSSGTLSSYNEQFF
v_gene: TRBV7-9; j_gene: TRBJ2-7; CDR3aa: CASSFQGTFGEQYF
v_gene: TRBV7-2; j_gene: TRBJ2-1; CDR3aa: CASSFGGGMNEQFF
v_gene: TRBV28; j_gene: TRBJ2-7; CDR3aa: CASSLVLMGAAYEQYF
v_gene: TRBV20-1; j_gene: TRBJ1-2; CDR3aa: CSARQGGDYGYTF
v_gene: TRBV20-1; j_gene: TRBJ2-7; CDR3aa: CSANGALATYEQYF
v_gene: TRBV4-1; j_gene: TRBJ2-1; CDR3aa: CASSQNPRDRLFF
v_gene: TRBV9; j_gene: TRBJ2-3; CDR3aa: CASSPAITDTQYF
v_gene: TRBV6-6; j_gene: TRBJ1-1; CDR3aa: CASSYSRINLGWTEAFF
v_gene: TRBV7-9; j_gene: TRBJ1-4; CDR3aa: CASSLTGANEKLFF
v_gene: TRBV2; j_gene: TRBJ2-5; CDR3aa: CASSPPGREEETQYF
v_gene: TRBV10-3; j_gene: TRBJ2-7; CDR3aa: CAISEDRSYEQYF
v_gene: TRBV12-3/TRBV12-4; j_gene: TRBJ2-1; CDR3aa: CASSLTGEYNEQFF
v_gene: TRBV13; j_gene: TRBJ1-2; CDR3aa: CASSLAGVDYTF
v_gene: TRBV4-1; j_gene: TRBJ2-1; CDR3aa: CASSQEFTAGKGVEQFF